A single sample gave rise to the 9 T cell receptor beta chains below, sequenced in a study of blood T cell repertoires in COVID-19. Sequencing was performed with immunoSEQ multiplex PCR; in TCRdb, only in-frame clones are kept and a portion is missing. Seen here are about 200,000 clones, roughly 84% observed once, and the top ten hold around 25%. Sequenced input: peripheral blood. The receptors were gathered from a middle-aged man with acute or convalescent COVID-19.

The CDR3 nucleotides are TGTGCCAGCGAACCCGGGGGTAGCAGATACAATGAGCAGTTCTTC. Its protein product is CASEPGGSRYNEQFF. The gene calls are TRBV6-5 and TRBJ2-1, with TRBD2 as a possible D gene (6 bases). This CDR3 contains 15 residues. Germline values: CDR1 MNHEY, CDR2 SVGAGI. Trimming left V 8 bases short and J 4 bases short, with 18 bases between.

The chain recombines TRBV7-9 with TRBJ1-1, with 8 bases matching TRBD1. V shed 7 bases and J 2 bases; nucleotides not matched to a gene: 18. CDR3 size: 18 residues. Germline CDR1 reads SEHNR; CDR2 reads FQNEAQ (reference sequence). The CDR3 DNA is TGTGCCAGCACCCCTTTGGGGGCAGGGGGCTTCGGAAACACTGAAGCTTTCTTT. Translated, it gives CASTPLGAGGFGNTEAFF.

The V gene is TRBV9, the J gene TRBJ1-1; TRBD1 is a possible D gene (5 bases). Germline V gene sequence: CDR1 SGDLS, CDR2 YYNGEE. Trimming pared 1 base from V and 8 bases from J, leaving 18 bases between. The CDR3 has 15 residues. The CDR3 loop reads CASSVLLEGEGEAFF. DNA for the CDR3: TGTGCCAGCAGCGTATTACTTGAAGGGGAGGGGGAAGCTTTCTTT.

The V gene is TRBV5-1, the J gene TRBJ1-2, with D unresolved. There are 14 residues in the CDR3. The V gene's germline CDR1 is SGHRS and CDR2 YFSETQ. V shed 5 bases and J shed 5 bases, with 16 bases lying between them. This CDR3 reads CASSRSGQDYGYTF. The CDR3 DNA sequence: TGCGCCAGCAGTCGTAGTGGGCAGGATTATGGCTACACCTTC.

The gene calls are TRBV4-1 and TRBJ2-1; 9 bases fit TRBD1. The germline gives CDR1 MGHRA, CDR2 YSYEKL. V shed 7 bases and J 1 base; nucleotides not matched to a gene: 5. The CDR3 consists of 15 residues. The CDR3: CASTAGTGSYNEQFF. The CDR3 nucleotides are TGCGCCAGCACCGCCGGGACAGGGTCCTACAATGAGCAGTTCTTC.

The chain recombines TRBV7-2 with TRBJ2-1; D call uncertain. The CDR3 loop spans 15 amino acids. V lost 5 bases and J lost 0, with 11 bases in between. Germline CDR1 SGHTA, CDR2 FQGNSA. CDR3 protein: CASSPQRDSYNEQFF. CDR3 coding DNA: TGTGCCAGCAGCCCTCAGCGTGACTCCTACAATGAGCAGTTCTTC.

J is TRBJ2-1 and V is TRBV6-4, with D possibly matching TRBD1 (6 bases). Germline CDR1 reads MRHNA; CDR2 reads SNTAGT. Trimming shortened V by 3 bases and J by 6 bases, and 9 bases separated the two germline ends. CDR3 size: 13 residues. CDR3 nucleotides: TGTGCCAGCAGTGATGACAGGCGCAATGAGCAGTTCTTC. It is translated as CASSDDRRNEQFF.

Here the CDR3 DNA reads TGTGCCAGCAATACTGGACTACCCGGGGAGACCCAGTACTTC. This gives the protein CASNTGLPGETQYF. V gene TRBV6-5 combines with J gene TRBJ2-5; possibly TRBD2 for D (6 bases). The CDR3 has 14 amino acids. V gave up 7 bases and J gave up 5 bases, with 17 bases separating them. Germline CDR1 MNHEY, CDR2 SVGAGI.

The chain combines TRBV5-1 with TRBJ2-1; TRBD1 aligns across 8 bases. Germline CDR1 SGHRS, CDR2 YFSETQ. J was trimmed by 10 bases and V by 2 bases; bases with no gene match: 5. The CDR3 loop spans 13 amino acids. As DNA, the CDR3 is TGCGCCAGCAGCTTCCAGGGGGCGGAGGAGCAGTTCTTC. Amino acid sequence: CASSFQGAEEQFF.